These 5 T cell receptor beta chains originate from one sample sequenced in a study of shared clonotypes between healthy human individuals. The method was immunoSEQ multiplex PCR; TCRdb's version includes in-frame clones alone and lacks a portion of them. The sample holds 650,000 to 800,000 clones, approximately 90% seen once. Naive CD8 populations comprised CD45RO-negative cells positively selected for CCR7, excluding terminally differentiated effector memory CD45RA+ cells. Sequencing was carried out using naive CD8+ T cells sorted from blood. The receptor source for this set is a man younger than 40 in good health.

This clone showed up just once. This rearrangement joins TRBV11-2 to TRBJ2-3; D might be TRBD2 (5 bases). This CDR3 comprises 18 residues. CDR1 and CDR2 (germline): SGHAT, FQNNGV. The V end lost 1 base, the J end lost 3 bases, and 20 bases lay between the germline ends. In nucleotides, the CDR3 is TGTGCCAGCAGCTTAGCTCTTTTCGGGGAGCGACCGACAGATACGCAGTATTTT. Protein product: CASSLALFGERPTDTQYF.

The chain joins TRBV13 to TRBJ2-7; 9 bases fit TRBD1. With V trimmed by 2 bases and J by 3 bases, 5 bases remained unmatched. This CDR3 spans 15 amino acids. Per germline, CDR1 PRHDT and CDR2 FYEKMQ (reference sequence). CDR3 in DNA: TGTGCCAGCAGCTTAAGAGGGACAGGGAACTACGAGCAGTACTTC. Translated, it gives CASSLRGTGNYEQYF.

This clone was recorded only once. This chain uses TRBV9 with TRBJ1-2, with D possibly matching TRBD1 (5 bases). Trimming took off 5 bases at V and 3 bases at J, with 14 bases between the two ends. Germline CDR1 is SGDLS and CDR2 is YYNGEE. This CDR3 region has 14 residues. CDR3 DNA sequence: TGTGCCAGCAGAGATACTACAGGTTACTATGGCTACACCTTC. It yields the protein CASRDTTGYYGYTF.

This clone was detected once. The gene calls are TRBV30 and TRBJ1-3; D ambiguous. Germline CDR1 is GTSNPN and CDR2 is SVGIG (reference sequence). This CDR3 contains 15 residues. This CDR3 reads CAWAPEYSSGNTIYF. Here the CDR3 DNA reads TGTGCGTGGGCCCCAGAGTATAGCTCTGGAAACACCATATATTTT.

The count of this clone is one. This chain links TRBV30 with TRBJ1-2, with D maybe TRBD1 (5 bases). The CDR3 extends over 13 amino acids. Trimming removed 0 bases at V and 3 bases at J, with 8 bases between. Germline CDR1 is GTSNPN and CDR2 is SVGIG (reference sequence). This CDR3 is CAWSVQVYYGYTF. The CDR3 region has the DNA TGTGCCTGGAGTGTACAGGTGTACTATGGCTACACCTTC. Variable domain in full (rest from reference TRBV30 and TRBJ1-2): SQTIHQWPATLVQPVGSPLSLECTVEGTSNPNLYWYRQAAGRGLQLLFYSVGIGQISSEVPQNLSASRPQDRQFILSSKKLLLSDSGFYLCAWSVQVYYGYTFGSGTRLTVV.